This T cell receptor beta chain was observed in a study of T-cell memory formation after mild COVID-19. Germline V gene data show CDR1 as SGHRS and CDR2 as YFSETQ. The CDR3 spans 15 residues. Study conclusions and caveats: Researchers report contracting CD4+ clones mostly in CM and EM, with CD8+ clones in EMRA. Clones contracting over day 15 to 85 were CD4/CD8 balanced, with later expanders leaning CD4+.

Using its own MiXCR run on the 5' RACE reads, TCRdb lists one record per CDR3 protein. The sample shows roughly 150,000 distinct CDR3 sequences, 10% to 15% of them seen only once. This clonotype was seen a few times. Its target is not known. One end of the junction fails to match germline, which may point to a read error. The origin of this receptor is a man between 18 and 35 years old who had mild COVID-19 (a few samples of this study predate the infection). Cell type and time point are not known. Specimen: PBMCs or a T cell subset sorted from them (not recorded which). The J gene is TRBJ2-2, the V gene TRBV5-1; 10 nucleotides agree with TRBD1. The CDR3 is CASSLGQGDTGELFF. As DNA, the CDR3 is TGTGCCAGCAGTTTAGGACAGGGGGACACCGGGGAGCTGTTTTTT. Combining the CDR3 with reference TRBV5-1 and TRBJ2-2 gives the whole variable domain KAGVTQTPRYLIKTRGQQVTLSCSPISGHRSVSWYQQTPGQGLQFLFEYFSETQRNKGNFPGRFSGRQFSNSRSEMNVSTLELGDSALYLCASSLGQGDTGELFFGEGSRLTVL.